A selection of T cell receptor beta chains follows, all from one sample in a study of cytomegalovirus exposure and HLA in healthy donors. Clones were sequenced by immunoSEQ multiplex PCR, and TCRdb holds only the in-frame ones, with some missing. This sample has 150,000 to 200,000 clones; 70% to 80% occur once, and the top ten carry about 2.1%. Sequenced: PBMCs. These receptors all come from a man aged 25-40 years in good health and CMV-seronegative. The CDR3 runs from the conserved cysteine through the conserved F or W. Fields, in order: D gene, V gene, J gene, clone size, CDR3 DNA, CDR3 protein. A D gene is named only where the DNA matches it firmly. Clone size is given for some rows only: seen once, a few or many times, or a class if the clone is expanded.

d_gene: NA
v_gene: TRBV7-3
j_gene: TRBJ2-1
abundance: NA
CDR3nt: TGTGCCAGCAGCTTACGGGCAGGGGGGAATGAGCAGTTCTTC
CDR3aa: CASSLRAGGNEQFF

d_gene: NA
v_gene: TRBV28
j_gene: TRBJ2-6
abundance: NA
CDR3nt: TGTGCCAGCAGTTTCGGGGTTGCTGGGGCCAACGTCCTGACTTTC
CDR3aa: CASSFGVAGANVLTF

d_gene: TRBD2
v_gene: TRBV18
j_gene: TRBJ2-3
abundance: NA
CDR3nt: TGTGCCAGCTCTTTAGCGGGGACAGATACGCAGTATTTT
CDR3aa: CASSLAGTDTQYF

d_gene: NA
v_gene: TRBV2
j_gene: TRBJ1-1
abundance: NA
CDR3nt: TGTGCCAGCAGTCTTCTCAGGGTGAACACTGAAGCTTTCTTT
CDR3aa: CASSLLRVNTEAFF

d_gene: NA
v_gene: TRBV7-6
j_gene: TRBJ2-7
abundance: NA
CDR3nt: TGTGCCAGCAGCGGAGGGGCTAGCTACGAGCAGTACTTC
CDR3aa: CASSGGASYEQYF

d_gene: TRBD1
v_gene: TRBV11-2
j_gene: TRBJ1-1
abundance: NA
CDR3nt: TGTGCCAGCAACTTGGCAGGGGGCGGAACCGAAGCTTTCTTT
CDR3aa: CASNLAGGGTEAFF

d_gene: TRBD2
v_gene: TRBV5-4
j_gene: TRBJ2-2
abundance: few
CDR3nt: TGTGCCAGCAGCTTTGGTCAGACTAGCGGGGCCACCGGGGAGCTGTTTTTT
CDR3aa: CASSFGQTSGATGELFF

d_gene: TRBD2
v_gene: TRBV28
j_gene: TRBJ2-5
abundance: NA
CDR3nt: TGTGCCAGCACAGGCGGGAGAGGGCAAGAGACCCAGTACTTC
CDR3aa: CASTGGRGQETQYF

d_gene: TRBD1
v_gene: TRBV6-5
j_gene: TRBJ1-4
abundance: NA
CDR3nt: TGTGCCAGCAGTTACTCGGGGACAGGATCTCGACTGTTTTTT
CDR3aa: CASSYSGTGSRLFF

d_gene: NA
v_gene: TRBV6-6
j_gene: TRBJ2-3
abundance: NA
CDR3nt: TGTGCCAGCAGTTTAGGAGCCTGGGATACGCAGTATTTT
CDR3aa: CASSLGAWDTQYF

d_gene: TRBD1
v_gene: TRBV7-3
j_gene: TRBJ1-5
abundance: NA
CDR3nt: TGTGCCAGCAGCTTAACCCCAGGGGGGCCCCAGCATTTT
CDR3aa: CASSLTPGGPQHF

d_gene: NA
v_gene: TRBV5-4
j_gene: TRBJ1-2
abundance: NA
CDR3nt: TGTGCCAGCAGCTTAAGCGGGGTGGACTATGGCTACACCTTC
CDR3aa: CASSLSGVDYGYTF

d_gene: TRBD2
v_gene: TRBV7-9
j_gene: TRBJ2-3
abundance: NA
CDR3nt: TGTGCCAGCAGCAGAGTAGCGGGCCTGCACACGAATACGCAGTATTTT
CDR3aa: CASSRVAGLHTNTQYF

d_gene: TRBD2
v_gene: TRBV5-4
j_gene: TRBJ2-5
abundance: NA
CDR3nt: TGTGCCAGCAGCACCAAACTAGCGGAAGAGACCCAGTACTTC
CDR3aa: CASSTKLAEETQYF

d_gene: TRBD2
v_gene: TRBV7-9
j_gene: TRBJ2-7
abundance: NA
CDR3nt: TGTGCCAGCAGCCTTACTAGCGGCGCCTACGAGCAGTACTTC
CDR3aa: CASSLTSGAYEQYF

d_gene: NA
v_gene: TRBV27
j_gene: TRBJ1-5
abundance: NA
CDR3nt: TGTGCCGCCGGACAGTCGGGGCAGCCCCAGCATTTT
CDR3aa: CAAGQSGQPQHF

d_gene: NA
v_gene: TRBV7-7
j_gene: TRBJ2-7
abundance: few
CDR3nt: TGTGCTAGCAGCTTCGGGGTCACCTACGAGCAGTACTTC
CDR3aa: CASSFGVTYEQYF

d_gene: TRBD1
v_gene: TRBV28
j_gene: TRBJ1-2
abundance: NA
CDR3nt: TGTGCCAGCAGTTTACACGGACAGGGGGGGGACTATGGCTACACCTTC
CDR3aa: CASSLHGQGGDYGYTF

d_gene: TRBD1
v_gene: TRBV6-5
j_gene: TRBJ2-7
abundance: NA
CDR3nt: TGTGCCAGCAGTGACAGGGTCCTCAACGAGCAGTACTTC
CDR3aa: CASSDRVLNEQYF

d_gene: NA
v_gene: TRBV14
j_gene: TRBJ1-1
abundance: NA
CDR3nt: TGTGCCAGCAGCAGGAGTCTCTTTGCTGAAGCTTTCTTT
CDR3aa: CASSRSLFAEAFF

d_gene: NA
v_gene: TRBV29-1
j_gene: TRBJ2-7
abundance: NA
CDR3nt: TGCAGCGTGCGGCGCACAAACGACTACGAGCAGTACTTC
CDR3aa: CSVRRTNDYEQYF

d_gene: TRBD1
v_gene: TRBV7-9
j_gene: TRBJ1-2
abundance: NA
CDR3nt: TGTGCCAGCAGCTCGACAGGGGTTGACTATGGCTACACCTTC
CDR3aa: CASSSTGVDYGYTF

d_gene: NA
v_gene: TRBV14
j_gene: TRBJ2-1
abundance: once
CDR3nt: TGTGCCAGCAGCCAGGCAACTAGCTCCAATGAGCAGTTCTTC
CDR3aa: CASSQATSSNEQFF

d_gene: NA
v_gene: TRBV10-1
j_gene: TRBJ2-7
abundance: NA
CDR3nt: TGCGCCAGCAGTGAGTCAGGTCTCGGGAGCTACGAGCAGTACTTC
CDR3aa: CASSESGLGSYEQYF

d_gene: NA
v_gene: TRBV28
j_gene: TRBJ2-5
abundance: NA
CDR3nt: TGTGCCAGCAGTAGTGGTTCAGGGCTAGAGACCCAGTACTTC
CDR3aa: CASSSGSGLETQYF

d_gene: NA
v_gene: TRBV19
j_gene: TRBJ1-3
abundance: NA
CDR3nt: TGTGCCAGTAGGATACGGGGGGACCGTGCCATATATTTT
CDR3aa: CASRIRGDRAIYF

d_gene: TRBD1
v_gene: TRBV28
j_gene: TRBJ1-4
abundance: NA
CDR3nt: TGTGCCAGCAGTTTACCAGGGGGCCAGGGTGGAAAACTGTTTTTT
CDR3aa: CASSLPGGQGGKLFF

d_gene: TRBD2
v_gene: TRBV7-3
j_gene: TRBJ2-1
abundance: few
CDR3nt: TGTGCCAGCAGCTATGGACCAGCGGGAGGTCAGTTCTTC
CDR3aa: CASSYGPAGGQFF

d_gene: NA
v_gene: TRBV19
j_gene: TRBJ2-1
abundance: once
CDR3nt: TGTGCCAGTACAGGGGATAACATATATGAGCAGTTCTTC
CDR3aa: CASTGDNIYEQFF

d_gene: TRBD1
v_gene: TRBV7-9
j_gene: TRBJ1-1
abundance: NA
CDR3nt: TGTGCCAGCAGGAAACAGGGGCTCAACACTGAAGCTTTCTTT
CDR3aa: CASRKQGLNTEAFF

d_gene: TRBD1
v_gene: TRBV15
j_gene: TRBJ2-7
abundance: NA
CDR3nt: TGTGCCACCAGCAGAGATCTAAGGGGGCAACTAGTAGGCTACGAGCAGTACTTC
CDR3aa: CATSRDLRGQLVGYEQYF

d_gene: NA
v_gene: TRBV29-1
j_gene: TRBJ1-2
abundance: once
CDR3nt: TGCAGCGTTGTAGGACAAGACTATGGCTACACCTTC
CDR3aa: CSVVGQDYGYTF

d_gene: NA
v_gene: TRBV7-9
j_gene: TRBJ2-7
abundance: NA
CDR3nt: TGTGCCAGCAGCATGACTTACGAGCAGTACTTC
CDR3aa: CASSMTYEQYF

d_gene: NA
v_gene: TRBV4-2
j_gene: TRBJ2-7
abundance: NA
CDR3nt: TGTGCCAGCAGCCAAGGGCAGGGGGGTGGCTACGAGCAGTACTTC
CDR3aa: CASSQGQGGGYEQYF

d_gene: TRBD2
v_gene: TRBV7-6
j_gene: TRBJ2-7
abundance: NA
CDR3nt: TGTGCCAGCAGCTTAGCTTCGGCTAGCGGGAGAAGGTTGAGGAACGAGCAGTACTTC
CDR3aa: CASSLASASGRRLRNEQYF

d_gene: TRBD2
v_gene: TRBV5-1
j_gene: TRBJ2-3
abundance: NA
CDR3nt: TGCGCCAGCAGCTTGGGGCTAGCCGGGGGGACGCAGTATTTT
CDR3aa: CASSLGLAGGTQYF

d_gene: NA
v_gene: TRBV5-1
j_gene: TRBJ2-5
abundance: NA
CDR3nt: TGCGCCAGCAGCTTGTGGGCAGGGGACCACCAAGAGACCCAGTACTTC
CDR3aa: CASSLWAGDHQETQYF

d_gene: TRBD2
v_gene: TRBV28
j_gene: TRBJ2-1
abundance: NA
CDR3nt: TGTGCCAGCAGCCGAATCTGGACTAGCGGGAGGATAAATGAGCAGTTCTTC
CDR3aa: CASSRIWTSGRINEQFF

d_gene: NA
v_gene: TRBV4-1
j_gene: TRBJ2-7
abundance: NA
CDR3nt: TGCGCCAGCAGCCAATATCCCAGGGGGGTAGGTGGCGAGCAGTACTTC
CDR3aa: CASSQYPRGVGGEQYF

d_gene: TRBD1
v_gene: TRBV19
j_gene: TRBJ1-1
abundance: NA
CDR3nt: TGTGCCAGTGATGGGGCGAGGCAGGGGGACACTGAAGCTTTCTTT
CDR3aa: CASDGARQGDTEAFF

d_gene: NA
v_gene: TRBV9
j_gene: TRBJ2-2
abundance: NA
CDR3nt: TGTGCCAGCAGTTTAAAAGGGACATTGAACACCGGGGAGCTGTTTTTT
CDR3aa: CASSLKGTLNTGELFF

d_gene: TRBD1
v_gene: TRBV27
j_gene: TRBJ1-1
abundance: NA
CDR3nt: TGTGCCAGCAGTTTACAGGGACAGGTTGAAGCTTTCTTT
CDR3aa: CASSLQGQVEAFF

d_gene: NA
v_gene: TRBV10-3
j_gene: TRBJ2-3
abundance: few
CDR3nt: TGTGCCATAGGAGAGGATACGCAGTATTTT
CDR3aa: CAIGEDTQYF

d_gene: NA
v_gene: TRBV19
j_gene: TRBJ1-4
abundance: NA
CDR3nt: TGTGCCAGTAGTATAGTAACAGGGTACGCTAATGAAAAACTGTTTTTT
CDR3aa: CASSIVTGYANEKLFF